One and the same sample provided the 15 T cell receptor beta chains below, sequenced in a study of T cell responses to AZD1222 COVID-19 vaccine. Measured with immunoSEQ multiplex PCR; TCRdb has only the in-frame clones, and not every one. The table includes 120,000 to 150,000 clones, around 90% detected once. The starting material was peripheral blood, obtained on day 0 of AZD1222 vaccination. These receptors originate from an adult in good health.

J is TRBJ1-6 and V is TRBV20-1; the D gene is possibly TRBD1 (6 bases). V was clipped by 3 bases and J by 8 bases, with 11 bases between them. Germline CDR1 is DFQATT and CDR2 is SNEGSKA (reference sequence). CDR3 length equals 13 residues. CDR3 sequence reads: CSASLAGDSPLHF. In DNA form, the CDR3 reads TGCAGTGCTAGTTTAGCAGGGGATTCACCCCTCCACTTT.

The chain carries TRBV3-1 (or the pseudogene TRBV3-2) and TRBJ2-1; D uncertain. Germline assignment: CDR1 LGHDT and CDR2 YNNKEL (reference sequence). This CDR3 is built from 14 residues. Trimming removed 1 base at V and 6 bases at J, with 10 bases between. This CDR3 is CASSQGPLANEQFF. As DNA, the CDR3 is TGTGCCAGCAGCCAAGGACCTTTGGCCAATGAGCAGTTCTTC.

The chain carries TRBV10-3 and TRBJ2-7; 8 nucleotides agree with TRBD2. The germline V gene encodes CDR1 ENHRY and CDR2 SYGVKD. V shed 3 bases, J shed 2 bases, and the junction held 9 bases outside the gene matches. The CDR3 loop spans 16 amino acids. DNA of the CDR3: TGTGCCATCAGTGATAGGGCTAGCGGGTTCACCTACGAGCAGTACTTC. It encodes CAISDRASGFTYEQYF.

The chain carries TRBV7-9 and TRBJ1-2; the D is unclear. CDR3 size: 13 residues. Per the germline V gene, CDR1 is SEHNR and CDR2 is FQNEAQ (reference sequence). Deletions cut 0 bases from V and 12 bases from J, with 14 bases between. CDR3 protein: CASSLALQRVHTF. The CDR3 DNA reads as TGTGCCAGCAGCTTAGCCCTCCAACGGGTACACACCTTC. Combining the CDR3 with reference TRBV7-9 and TRBJ1-2 gives the whole variable domain DTGVSQNPRHKITKRGQNVTFRCDPISEHNRLYWYRQTLGQGPEFLTYFQNEAQLEKSRLLSDRFSAERPKGSFSTLEIQRTEQGDSAMYLCASSLALQRVHTFGSGTRLTVV.

Of note for this clone: Other DNA sequences from this sample encode an identical CDR3 as well. The rearrangement uses TRBV9 and TRBJ1-5; weak D call: TRBD1 (5 bases). This CDR3 is built from 14 residues. Between the trimmed V and J ends, which lost 0 bases and 4 bases, there was a span of 8 bases. Germline V gene lookup returns CDR1 SGDLS and CDR2 YYNGEE. CDR3 nucleotides: TGTGCCAGCAGCGTAGGGGCAGGGAATCAGCCCCAGCATTTT. This translates into CASSVGAGNQPQHF.

The V gene is TRBV9, the J gene TRBJ1-5; D uncertain. The V and J ends lost 0 bases and 1 base respectively, with 8 bases between them. CDR3 length equals 15 residues. Looked up from germline, CDR1 is SGDLS and CDR2 is YYNGEE. The CDR3 DNA is TGTGCCAGCAGCGTAGAAAAGGGAAGCAATCAGCCCCAGCATTTT. Its translation: CASSVEKGSNQPQHF.

V gene TRBV6-6 combines with J gene TRBJ1-4, with 9 bases lining up with TRBD1. The CDR3 consists of 13 residues. The germline V gene encodes CDR1 MNHNY and CDR2 SVGAGI (reference sequence). V shed 8 bases, J shed 8 bases, and the junction held 6 bases outside the gene matches. CDR3 protein: CASLNRGQEKLFF. CDR3 coding DNA: TGTGCCAGCCTGAACAGGGGGCAGGAAAAACTGTTTTTT.

V is TRBV10-1 and J is TRBJ2-7; 12 bases are a match to TRBD2. Germline assignment: CDR1 WNHNN and CDR2 SYGVQD (reference sequence). Unmatched junction bases numbered 8, after V lost 5 bases and J lost 6 bases. The CDR3 has 15 residues. The chain's CDR3 is CASSLTSGSSGEQYF. The DNA of the CDR3 is TGCGCCAGCAGTCTGACTAGCGGGAGTTCGGGCGAGCAGTACTTC.

This sequence joins TRBV5-1 and TRBJ1-3; 8 bases match TRBD1. The ends lost 4 bases at V and 8 bases at J; junction bases unmatched: 11. The germline V gene encodes CDR1 SGHRS and CDR2 YFSETQ. CDR3 length: 15 amino acids. The chain's CDR3 is CASSGETGEYDTIYF. The CDR3 coding sequence is TGCGCCAGCAGCGGGGAGACAGGGGAGTACGACACCATATATTTT.

The gene calls are TRBV12-2 and TRBJ2-5; whether TRBD2, the table's D call, matches the DNA was not checked. TRBV12-2 is a listed pseudogene. The CDR3 totals 15 residues. CDR3 protein: CASRLARLVTETQYF. In DNA form, the CDR3 reads TGTGCAAGTCGCTTAGCCCGACTAGTGACGGAGACCCAGTACTTC.

The chain uses TRBV10-3 and TRBJ1-1; D perhaps matches TRBD1 (6 bases). The CDR3 extends over 14 amino acids. The V gene lost 1 base and the J gene lost 0 bases, with 6 bases spanning the gap. Germline V CDR1 and CDR2: ENHRY, SYGVKD. CDR3 coding DNA: TGTGCCATCAGTGAGTGGGGGCTGAACACTGAAGCTTTCTTT. Its translation: CAISEWGLNTEAFF.

The chain carries TRBV7-9 and TRBJ2-1; unclear D gene. V lost 5 bases, J lost 10 bases, and 21 bases lay in between. Germline V gene sequence: CDR1 SEHNR, CDR2 FQNEAQ (reference sequence). This CDR3 is 15 amino acids long. The CDR3 sequence: CASSGDRKPLEEQFF. CDR3 sequence (DNA): TGTGCCAGCAGCGGAGACCGGAAGCCGCTGGAGGAGCAGTTCTTC.

V and J are TRBV11-2 and TRBJ1-1; the D is unclear. This CDR3 has 17 amino acids. Per the germline V gene, CDR1 is SGHAT and CDR2 is FQNNGV. The V end lost 1 base, the J end lost 1 base, and 16 bases lay between the germline ends. The CDR3 is CASSLGLRAVPNTEAFF. CDR3 sequence (DNA): TGTGCCAGCAGCTTAGGGCTTAGGGCAGTCCCGAACACTGAAGCTTTCTTT. Using reference TRBV11-2 and TRBJ1-1 for the parts outside the CDR3, the full variable domain is EAGVAQSPRYKIIEKRQSVAFWCNPISGHATLYWYQQILGQGPKLLIQFQNNGVVDDSQLPKDRFSAERLKGVDSTLKIQPAKLEDSAVYLCASSLGLRAVPNTEAFFGQGTRLTVV.

This chain links TRBV19 with TRBJ1-5; D is undetermined. Trimming removed 4 bases from V and 6 bases from J, with 16 bases in between. Germline loops: CDR1 LNHDA, CDR2 SQIVND (reference sequence). There are 15 residues in the CDR3. The DNA for the CDR3 is TGTGCCAGTAGTACCCCGCCGGGGAGGTTTCAGCCCCAGCATTTT. It codes for CASSTPPGRFQPQHF.

The gene calls are TRBV2 and TRBJ2-7; 9 positions match TRBD1. The CDR3 contains 13 residues. CDR1 and CDR2 from the germline V gene are SNHLY and FYNNEI. The junction had 4 bases not matched to a gene; V was cut back by 7 bases and J by 3 bases. The CDR3 spells CASKDRGFYEQYF. CDR3 nucleotides: TGTGCCAGCAAAGACAGGGGGTTCTACGAGCAGTACTTC.